These T cell receptor beta chains were read from a single sample in a study of shared clonotypes between healthy human individuals. Generated by immunoSEQ multiplex PCR, the TCRdb table keeps only in-frame clones and is missing some. The sample comprises some 2,100,000 clones, nearly 97% of which are singletons, and about 0.13% rests with the top ten. Sequenced: naive CD4+ T cells sorted from blood. The source of these receptors is a man in his late teens or twenties in good health. The CDR3 runs from the conserved cysteine through the conserved F or W. A D gene is named only where the DNA matches it firmly. Size values are once, few and many counts, or a class for expanded clones, and some rows have none.

j_gene	d_gene	v_gene	abundance	CDR3nt	CDR3aa
TRBJ2-1	TRBD2	TRBV4-3	.	TGCGCCAGCAGCCAAGATTTGATGGGACTAGCGGGAGTAGGTGAGCAGTTCTTC	CASSQDLMGLAGVGEQFF
TRBJ2-1	TRBD1	TRBV30	.	TGTGCCTGGGACAGGGTAATCAATGAGCAGTTCTTC	CAWDRVINEQFF
TRBJ2-5	.	TRBV11-2	.	TGTGCCAGCAGCAAAGGGGGGGAGACCCAGTACTTC	CASSKGGETQYF
TRBJ1-1	.	TRBV25-1	.	TGTGCCAGCAGTGAATGGGCAGGGGAGGCCGCCGAAGCTTTCTTT	CASSEWAGEAAEAFF
TRBJ1-6	.	TRBV30	.	TGTGCCTGGACTCCAGGGGTAATAAATTCACCCCTCCACTTT	CAWTPGVINSPLHF
TRBJ2-2	.	TRBV6-5	.	TGTGCCAGCAGTTGGGCCGGGGAGCTGTTTTTT	CASSWAGELFF
TRBJ1-2	TRBD1	TRBV6-5	once	TGTGCCAGCAGCCCGGGACAGGTTCTTGATGGCTACACCTTC	CASSPGQVLDGYTF
TRBJ1-2	TRBD1	TRBV4-3	.	TGCGCCAGCAGCCAAGAATCAGGGGGATATAACTATGGCTACACCTTC	CASSQESGGYNYGYTF
TRBJ2-5	.	TRBV11-2	.	TGTGCCAGCAGCTTAGAGGGTGCGGGGTTAGAGAAGACCCAGTACTTC	CASSLEGAGLEKTQYF
TRBJ2-2	TRBD2	TRBV28	.	TGTGCCAGCAGTACGGGGGGGTCGAACACCGGGGAGCTGTTTTTT	CASSTGGSNTGELFF
TRBJ1-1	TRBD1	TRBV29-1	.	TGCAGCGTTGAAGAACGACAGGGGTTGAACACTGAAGCTTTCTTT	CSVEERQGLNTEAFF
TRBJ2-7	TRBD2	TRBV12-5	.	TGTGCTAGTGGTTTGGTACCAAAAGAACCTAGCGGGAGGGCCACTGAGTACGAGCAGTACTTC	CASGLVPKEPSGRATEYEQYF
TRBJ2-7	TRBD1	TRBV7-2	.	TGTGCCAGCAGCGTAGAACAGGGGTCCCGATACGAGCAGTACTTC	CASSVEQGSRYEQYF
TRBJ2-5	TRBD1	TRBV29-1	.	TGCAGCGTTGACAGGACAGGGGGTCCGCAAGAGACCCAGTACTTC	CSVDRTGGPQETQYF
TRBJ1-2	.	TRBV19	.	TGTGCCAGTAGTATTGGACAGCTCTATGGCTACACCTTC	CASSIGQLYGYTF
TRBJ2-2	.	TRBV11-2	.	TGTGCCAGCAGCAAGACAGCGAACACCGGGGAGCTGTTTTTT	CASSKTANTGELFF
TRBJ1-5	.	TRBV19	.	TGTGCCAGTACTAATAGCCGGGACATACTTAGAGATAGCAATCAGCCCCAGCATTTT	CASTNSRDILRDSNQPQHF
TRBJ2-1	TRBD1	TRBV4-1	.	TGCGCCAGCAGCCAAGAGACAGGGAAGAGTGAGCAGTTCTTC	CASSQETGKSEQFF
TRBJ1-1	.	TRBV6-1	.	TGTGCCAGTCTGACAGGCCCGAACACTGAAGCTTTCTTT	CASLTGPNTEAFF
TRBJ1-6	TRBD1	TRBV5-1	once	TGCGCCAGCAGCTTGGGATTCTCCTTTGGCAGGGGGGGATCACCCCTCCACTTT	CASSLGFSFGRGGSPLHF
TRBJ2-5	.	TRBV6-1	.	TGTGCCAGCAGTGCCCGGGCCCCCCAGCGGGAGACCCAGTACTTC	CASSARAPQRETQYF
TRBJ1-2	TRBD1	TRBV5-6	.	TGTGCCAGCAGCTCCGGACAGGGGTTGGGCTACACCTTC	CASSSGQGLGYTF
TRBJ2-1	.	TRBV4-3	.	TGCGCCAGCAGCCAAATAGCGGCCCTCTCCTACAATGAGCAGTTCTTC	CASSQIAALSYNEQFF
TRBJ1-6	.	TRBV6-1	.	TGTGCCAGCAGTGAAGCGGGGAGCTCCTATAATTCACCCCTCCACTTT	CASSEAGSSYNSPLHF
TRBJ2-5	TRBD2	TRBV7-6	.	TGTGCCAGCAGCCCGCGCGGGCGGGGGGCCGACCAAGAGACCCAGTACTTC	CASSPRGRGADQETQYF